This TCR beta chain was observed in a study of blood T cells in healthy people across ages. Whole-study results and caveats: What prevented conclusive comparison of naive and antigen-experienced cells was that PBMCs were unsorted.

Through a sample-barcoded 5' primer and a J-beta primer mix, a second PCR was run for roughly 6 to 12 cycles. Each cDNA molecule was tagged by a template-switch adaptor that had 12 random nucleotides. TCRdb independently ran MiXCR on the 5' RACE reads; one entry per CDR3 protein. Among around 580,000 distinct CDR3 sequences, around half were seen once, and the ten largest hold 20% to 25%. As regards this clonotype: Antigen: not known.

It was about 9.4 milliliters of peripheral blood that were drawn from each donor. PBMCs were isolated at a quantity of at least 7 million per sample. Sequenced input: blood. This TCR was recovered from a man aged 80 or over in good health.

DNA for the CDR3: TGTGCCAGCAGTGAACGTCGGGGTGGCTACGAGCAGTACTTC. Amino acids: CASSERRGGYEQYF. The J gene is TRBJ2-5, the V gene TRBV6-1, with D perhaps matching TRBD2 (5 bases). The end of the DNA aligns better with TRBJ2-7, so the J call may be wrong. Germline CDR1 reads MNHNS; CDR2 reads SASEGT. The CDR3 contains 14 residues.